A selection of T cell receptor beta chains follows, all from one sample in a study of Ad26.COV2.S vaccination and SARS-CoV-2 variants. Profiled with immunoSEQ multiplex PCR; TCRdb holds only in-frame clones, not every one. The table records fewer than 600,000 clones, roughly nine tenths of them present only once. Source: peripheral blood, taken in a trial of Ad26.COV2.S vaccine versus placebo. Receptors originate from a person between 18 and 60 years old who received the Ad26.COV2.S COVID-19 vaccine or a placebo. The CDR3 runs from the conserved cysteine through the conserved F or W. A D gene is named only where the DNA matches it firmly. Clone size is stated in some rows and not others, as once, few, many or a class when expanded.

TRBV27,NA,TRBJ2-1,13,NA,CASMGDSYNEQFF,TGTGCCAGCATGGGGGACTCCTACAATGAGCAGTTCTTC
TRBV7-9,TRBD2,TRBJ2-7,15,once,CASSLGAGAGYEQYF,TGTGCCAGCAGCTTAGGAGCGGGAGCAGGTTACGAGCAGTACTTC
TRBV5-5,TRBD2,TRBJ2-7,17,NA,CASSLGRSGGVYYEQYF,TGTGCCAGCAGCTTGGGAAGAAGCGGGGGGGTGTACTACGAGCAGTACTTC
TRBV7-6,NA,TRBJ2-2,17,once,CASSLLGGTTNTGELFF,TGTGCCAGCAGCTTACTCGGAGGGACCACGAACACCGGGGAGCTGTTTTTT
TRBV18,TRBD1,TRBJ1-1,14,NA,CASLSDRSNTEAFF,TGTGCCAGCTTATCGGACAGGTCGAACACTGAAGCTTTCTTT
TRBV27,TRBD1,TRBJ1-1,14,NA,CASSPPSVRGPAFF,TGTGCCAGCAGTCCACCCTCCGTCAGGGGGCCAGCTTTCTTT
TRBV5-1,NA,TRBJ1-2,19,NA,CASSLVLVGHSKANYGYTF,TGCGCCAGCAGCTTGGTTTTGGTTGGGCATTCGAAGGCTAACTATGGCTACACCTTC
TRBV30,NA,TRBJ2-7,13,NA,CAWTSQGTYEQYF,TGTGCCTGGACCTCGCAGGGTACCTACGAGCAGTACTTC
TRBV3-1/TRBV3-2,TRBD2,TRBJ2-4,14,NA,CASSPRDPGGIQYF,TGTGCCAGCAGCCCAAGGGACCCGGGGGGCATTCAGTACTTC
TRBV4-1,TRBD2,TRBJ2-7,15,NA,CASSQNSGGNYEQYF,TGCGCCAGCAGCCAGAATAGCGGGGGGAACTACGAGCAGTACTTC
TRBV5-5,TRBD1,TRBJ2-7,16,NA,CASSLNTGTGGYEQYF,TGTGCCAGCAGCTTAAACACCGGGACAGGGGGCTACGAGCAGTACTTC
TRBV7-9,NA,TRBJ2-2,17,few,CASSSRRSLADTGELFF,TGTGCCAGCAGCTCTAGAAGGAGTCTGGCGGACACCGGGGAGCTGTTTTTT
TRBV5-1,NA,TRBJ2-3,15,NA,CASSLYIGSTDTQYF,TGCGCCAGCAGCTTGTATATAGGGAGCACAGATACGCAGTATTTT
TRBV7-3,NA,TRBJ2-2,16,NA,CASSSLGGPNTGELFF,TGTGCCAGCAGCTCCTTGGGGGGGCCGAACACCGGGGAGCTGTTTTTT
TRBV10-3,NA,TRBJ1-1,12,NA,CATRYREAEAFF,TGTGCCACCCGTTATAGAGAGGCTGAAGCTTTCTTT
TRBV2,TRBD1,TRBJ1-2,12,few,CASQGAGYGYTF,TGTGCCAGCCAGGGGGCAGGCTATGGCTACACCTTC
TRBV10-3,NA,TRBJ1-1,13,NA,CAISESPNTEAFF,TGTGCCATCAGTGAGTCGCCGAACACTGAAGCTTTCTTT
TRBV9,NA,TRBJ1-1,19,NA,CASSSTIHRGALGNTEAFF,TGTGCCAGCAGCTCTACAATTCATCGGGGGGCCCTCGGGAACACTGAAGCTTTCTTT
TRBV27,NA,TRBJ1-1,13,NA,CASSLSGDTEAFF,TGTGCCAGCAGTTTATCCGGGGACACTGAAGCTTTCTTT
TRBV6-5,NA,TRBJ1-1,14,NA,CASSYGGRNTEAFF,TGTGCCAGCAGTTACGGGGGAAGGAACACTGAAGCTTTCTTT
TRBV28,NA,TRBJ1-2,15,NA,CASRTGGLRSYGYTF,TGTGCCAGCAGGACGGGGGGGCTTAGATCCTATGGCTACACCTTC
TRBV6-2/TRBV6-3,NA,TRBJ1-6,15,NA,CASSSQGFGYSPLHF,TGTGCCAGCAGTTCACAGGGCTTCGGTTATTCACCCCTCCACTTT
TRBV28,NA,TRBJ2-1,14,few,CASNTVGRINEQFF,TGTGCCAGCAATACCGTAGGCCGAATCAATGAGCAGTTCTTC
TRBV29-1,TRBD1,TRBJ2-5,13,NA,CSVEPTGWETQYF,TGCAGCGTTGAACCGACAGGGTGGGAGACCCAGTACTTC
TRBV21-1,NA,TRBJ2-6,16,once,CASSKALASGANVLTF,TGTGCCAGCAGCAAAGCTCTCGCCTCTGGGGCCAACGTCCTGACTTTC
TRBV5-1,TRBD1,TRBJ2-2,14,NA,CASSWRTGTGELFF,TGCGCCAGCAGCTGGAGGACAGGGACCGGGGAGCTGTTTTTT
TRBV7-9,NA,TRBJ2-2,15,few,CASNPATAYGGELFF,TGTGCCAGCAACCCAGCCACAGCGTACGGCGGGGAGCTGTTTTTT
TRBV18,TRBD2,TRBJ2-1,16,NA,CASSRELAGGRMEQFF,TGTGCCAGCTCACGGGAACTAGCGGGAGGCAGGATGGAGCAGTTCTTC
TRBV30,NA,TRBJ1-4,14,NA,CASGRDNLNEKLFF,TGTGCCTCAGGTCGGGACAACCTAAATGAAAAACTGTTTTTT
TRBV10-1,NA,TRBJ2-7,16,NA,CASSEWAAGSSYEQYF,TGCGCCAGCAGTGAGTGGGCGGCGGGAAGCTCCTACGAGCAGTACTTC
TRBV7-9,NA,TRBJ1-2,14,NA,CASSLDDKVHGYTF,TGTGCCAGCAGCTTGGATGACAAGGTCCATGGCTACACCTTC
TRBV7-6,NA,TRBJ2-1,15,NA,CASSLTGTFYNEQFF,TGTGCCAGCAGCTTGACCGGGACCTTTTACAATGAGCAGTTCTTC
TRBV2,NA,TRBJ2-7,16,NA,CASSGPRGEDSYEQYF,TGTGCCAGCAGTGGGCCCCGGGGTGAGGACTCCTACGAGCAGTACTTC
TRBV4-3,NA,TRBJ2-2,15,NA,CASGGAGANTGELFF,TGCGCCAGCGGGGGGGCAGGCGCGAACACCGGGGAGCTGTTTTTT
TRBV6-6,NA,TRBJ2-3,13,NA,CASSWSGGDTQYF,TGTGCCAGCAGTTGGTCAGGGGGGGATACGCAGTATTTT
TRBV7-2,TRBD1,TRBJ1-6,16,NA,CASSLSTGVRNSPLHF,TGTGCCAGCAGCTTATCGACAGGGGTTCGCAATTCACCCCTCCACTTT
TRBV30,TRBD2,TRBJ2-1,14,NA,CAWRGSGSYNEQFF,TGTGCCTGGAGAGGTAGCGGGAGTTACAATGAGCAGTTCTTC
TRBV6-6,NA,TRBJ2-1,15,NA,CASSPPAGARGEQFF,TGTGCCAGCAGTCCCCCGGCGGGGGCAAGGGGTGAGCAGTTCTTC
TRBV6-2/TRBV6-3,NA,TRBJ1-4,20,NA,CASSYLTASAFGGPREKLFF,TGTGCCAGCAGTTACCTAACCGCATCCGCGTTTGGAGGTCCGAGAGAAAAACTGTTTTTT
TRBV25-1,NA,TRBJ1-6,13,NA,CASTQSGVSPLHF,TGTGCCAGCACTCAGTCGGGGGTTTCACCCCTCCACTTT
TRBV19,NA,TRBJ1-1,14,NA,CASSIGNLNTEAFF,TGTGCCAGTAGTATAGGCAACTTGAACACTGAAGCTTTCTTT
TRBV3-1/TRBV3-2,TRBD1,TRBJ2-7,15,NA,CASSSPGQGSYEQYF,TGTGCCAGCAGCTCTCCGGGACAGGGCTCCTACGAGCAGTACTTC
TRBV28,NA,TRBJ1-5,15,NA,CASSLSNLDSRVVHF,TGTGCCAGCAGTTTATCTAATCTGGACAGTCGGGTGGTGCATTTT
TRBV19,NA,TRBJ2-6,15,once,CASSIIGAGANVLTF,TGTGCCAGTAGTATTATTGGGGCTGGGGCCAACGTCCTGACTTTC
TRBV7-9,NA,TRBJ1-3,16,NA,CASSLALEFSGNTIYF,TGTGCCAGCAGCTTAGCACTTGAGTTCTCTGGAAACACCATATATTTT
TRBV10-2,NA,TRBJ1-4,12,NA,CASSEPYEKLFF,TGCGCCAGCAGTGAGCCGTATGAAAAACTGTTTTTT
TRBV30,TRBD2,TRBJ2-5,14,NA,CAWSVLAGGETQYF,TGTGCCTGGAGTGTACTAGCGGGGGGAGAGACCCAGTACTTC
TRBV7-8,TRBD1,TRBJ2-1,15,NA,CASSSRTGVDNEQFF,TGTGCCAGCAGCTCCCGGACAGGGGTGGACAATGAGCAGTTCTTC
TRBV5-5,TRBD1,TRBJ1-5,16,NA,CASSLGITGDNQPQHF,TGTGCCAGCAGCTTGGGGATTACAGGGGACAATCAGCCCCAGCATTTT
TRBV6-2/TRBV6-3,TRBD1,TRBJ2-3,18,NA,CASSYSFRDRVGTDTQYF,TGTGCCAGCAGTTACTCATTTAGGGACAGGGTCGGCACAGATACGCAGTATTTT
TRBV11-1,NA,TRBJ2-5,14,NA,CASSFLPGQETQYF,TGTGCCAGCAGCTTTCTTCCAGGGCAGGAGACCCAGTACTTC
TRBV6-5,TRBD1,TRBJ1-2,15,once,CASSYTTRGQVGYTF,TGTGCCAGCAGTTACACAACCAGGGGGCAAGTAGGCTACACCTTC
TRBV11-2,TRBD1,TRBJ1-4,15,once,CASSSEQGMSEKLFF,TGTGCCAGCAGCTCAGAACAGGGGATGAGTGAAAAACTGTTTTTT
TRBV29-1,NA,TRBJ2-7,15,NA,CSVEPGAGFNYEQYF,TGCAGCGTTGAACCAGGGGCAGGATTTAACTACGAGCAGTACTTC
TRBV25-1,NA,TRBJ2-7,14,NA,CASSDSARDYEQYF,TGTGCCAGCAGTGATTCGGCCAGGGACTACGAGCAGTACTTC
TRBV4-1,NA,TRBJ1-2,15,NA,CASSQGGESFYGYTF,TGCGCCAGCAGCCAGGGTGGGGAGAGCTTCTATGGCTACACCTTC